A single T cell receptor beta chain is shown here with its context. Antigen: not known. The CDR3 totals 15 residues. Per the germline V gene, CDR1 is MNHEY and CDR2 is SVGAGI. V was pared by 5 bases and J by 8 bases, with 16 bases between. This specimen belongs to a study of T cell responses to AZD1222 COVID-19 vaccine. Whole-study results and caveats: Two AZD1222 doses significantly raised spike-specific TCR breadth and depth over controls. Repertoires were collected only later (after the peak T cell response had occurred). AZD1222 recipients seropositive at baseline numbered only six or seven. Clonal diversity was possibly underestimated, and white British individuals and females predominated among donors.

Sequenced by immunoSEQ multiplex PCR; TCRdb stores in-frame clones only, minus some. Of 95,000 to 150,000 clones listed, around 91% are singletons. The TCR was taken from an adult in good health. Sequencing was performed on peripheral blood, taken on day 0 of AZD1222 vaccination. V and J are TRBV6-5 and TRBJ1-6, with D possibly being TRBD1 (5 bases). The CDR3 coding sequence is TGTGCCAGCAGTCGCCCGCGGGGCACCGATTCACCCCTCCACTTT. Amino acids: CASSRPRGTDSPLHF.